These T cell receptor beta chains were read from a single sample in a study of cytomegalovirus exposure and HLA in healthy donors. Sequencing used immunoSEQ multiplex PCR; TCRdb keeps in-frame clones, though not all of them. The sample carries tens of thousands of clones, 88% recorded once. Sample: PBMCs. The receptors come from a woman in her twenties or thirties in good health and CMV-seronegative. Both conserved end residues are part of each CDR3. Each record gives: clone size, J gene, V gene, D gene, CDR3 protein, CDR3 DNA. The D gene is left open where the match is weak. Not all rows give a size; the values are once, few, many and, for expanded clones, a class.

- | TRBJ2-1 | TRBV7-8 | - | CASSLVGAGVYNEQFF | TGTGCCAGCAGCTTAGTTGGAGCGGGCGTCTACAATGAGCAGTTCTTC
- | TRBJ2-7 | TRBV11-2 | TRBD2 | CASRRGGSSYEQYF | TGTGCCAGCCGCCGGGGGGGGTCTTCCTACGAGCAGTACTTC
- | TRBJ2-3 | TRBV19 | TRBD1 | CASSKIGRGQGATDTQYF | TGTGCCAGTAGTAAGATTGGTCGGGGACAGGGGGCCACAGATACGCAGTATTTT
- | TRBJ1-5 | TRBV28 | TRBD1 | CASSVQGFQPQHF | TGTGCCAGCAGTGTACAGGGGTTTCAGCCCCAGCATTTT
- | TRBJ1-1 | TRBV7-8 | TRBD1 | CASSSTGRTEAFF | TGTGCCAGCAGCTCGACAGGGAGAACTGAAGCTTTCTTT
- | TRBJ1-2 | TRBV9 | - | CASSVVSGSGYTF | TGTGCCAGCAGCGTAGTATCAGGGTCTGGCTACACCTTC
few | TRBJ2-4 | TRBV20-1 | TRBD2 | CSALIAGVQYF | TGCAGTGCATTAATAGCGGGCGTACAGTACTTC
once | TRBJ1-2 | TRBV11-1 | - | CASSLGQTRYGYTF | TGTGCCAGCAGCTTGGGGCAGACACGCTATGGCTACACCTTC
- | TRBJ1-5 | TRBV7-3 | - | CASSDSYNQPQHF | TGTGCCAGTTCGGACAGTTACAATCAGCCCCAGCATTTT
- | TRBJ1-1 | TRBV10-1 | TRBD1 | CARILLTGGAGEAFF | TGCGCCAGGATCCTTCTAACAGGGGGCGCTGGGGAAGCTTTCTTT
- | TRBJ2-7 | TRBV20-1 | - | CSARVGYEQYF | TGCAGTGCTAGAGTCGGGTACGAGCAGTACTTC
- | TRBJ2-7 | TRBV30 | TRBD1 | CAWSTGTGPYEQYF | TGTGCCTGGTCCACCGGGACAGGGCCCTACGAGCAGTACTTC
- | TRBJ1-1 | TRBV6-4 | - | CASSDQGSTEAFF | TGTGCCAGCAGTGACCAAGGGAGCACTGAAGCTTTCTTT
- | TRBJ1-2 | TRBV27 | - | CASSFGGVYDGYTF | TGTGCCAGCAGTTTCGGAGGGGTTTACGATGGCTACACCTTC
- | TRBJ1-2 | TRBV2 | TRBD1 | CASSLQTGTVYGYTF | TGTGCCAGCAGTTTACAAACCGGGACAGTCTATGGCTACACCTTC
- | TRBJ2-1 | TRBV7-6 | TRBD2 | CASSLSAGVPYYNEQFF | TGTGCCAGCAGCTTATCAGCGGGAGTCCCCTACTACAATGAGCAGTTCTTC
- | TRBJ2-1 | TRBV9 | TRBD2 | CASSRTSGSSYNEQFF | TGTGCCAGCAGCAGGACTAGCGGGAGCTCCTACAATGAGCAGTTCTTC
few | TRBJ1-4 | TRBV28 | - | CASSLLSRANEKLFF | TGTGCCAGCAGTTTATTGTCCAGGGCGAATGAAAAACTGTTTTTT
- | TRBJ2-3 | TRBV5-1 | - | CASSQGSSGSTDTQYF | TGCGCCAGCAGCCAGGGAAGTAGCGGAAGCACAGATACGCAGTATTTT
- | TRBJ2-1 | TRBV5-1 | - | CASSLGDIYNEQFF | TGCGCCAGCAGCTTGGGCGACATATACAATGAGCAGTTCTTC
- | TRBJ2-6 | TRBV28 | TRBD1 | CASSLTGPGANVLTF | TGTGCCAGCAGTTTGACAGGGCCTGGGGCCAACGTCCTGACTTTC
- | TRBJ2-3 | TRBV18 | - | CASSESSDTQYF | TGTGCCAGCTCGGAGAGTTCAGATACGCAGTATTTT
- | TRBJ1-5 | TRBV5-8 | TRBD1 | CASSFRTGGNQPQHF | TGTGCCAGCAGCTTTCGGACAGGAGGCAATCAGCCCCAGCATTTT
- | TRBJ2-5 | TRBV2 | - | CASSSSTGTRQTQYF | -
- | TRBJ2-7 | TRBV6-1 | - | CAGGLRWGRVYEQYF | TGTGCCGGAGGGCTCCGGTGGGGCAGGGTTTACGAGCAGTACTTC
- | TRBJ2-2 | TRBV7-2 | - | CASSLAPVLAKYTGELFF | TGTGCCAGCAGCTTAGCCCCAGTCCTAGCCAAATACACCGGGGAGCTGTTTTTT
- | TRBJ2-2 | TRBV5-1 | TRBD1 | CASSATGTGFTGELFF | TGCGCCAGCAGCGCGACCGGGACAGGGTTCACCGGGGAGCTGTTTTTT
- | TRBJ2-7 | TRBV28 | TRBD2 | CASLRAGGPIEQYF | TGTGCCAGCCTCCGAGCGGGAGGGCCAATCGAGCAGTACTTC
once | TRBJ2-1 | TRBV15 | - | CATSPRGSYNEQFF | TGTGCCACCAGCCCACGGGGCTCCTACAATGAGCAGTTCTTC